This is a list of T cell receptor beta chains from one sample in a study of CD8 T cells in ankylosing spondylitis. TCRdb re-called the 5' RACE reads through MiXCR, storing one row per CDR3 protein. This table holds some 400,000 distinct CDR3 sequences, more than 20% found once. Sequenced sample: blood, either unsorted or a sorted T cell fraction (not recorded which). The origin of the receptors is a male donor with ankylosing spondylitis. The conserved cysteine and the conserved F or W are not part of the CDR3 here. Rows give clone size only sometimes, using once, few, many, or a class for an expanded clone.

-,TRBJ2-1,TRBV5-1,ASSNAGGDPHNEQF
-,TRBJ2-3,TRBV6-5,ASSSAGTSGTDTQY
-,TRBJ2-2,TRBV2,ASRATESPGELF
-,TRBJ1-5,TRBV12-3/TRBV12-4,ASSIHGDLRNQPQH
-,TRBJ2-1,TRBV7-7,ASSPRGTTSYNEQF
-,TRBJ2-7,TRBV7-2,ASSFTAGGGYEQY
-,TRBJ2-7,TRBV5-1,ASSLKGQDYEQY
-,TRBJ2-1,TRBV5-1,ASSSGQGNYNEQF
-,TRBJ1-5,TRBV10-3,AISKGGQGDNQPQH
few,TRBJ1-2,TRBV29-1,SVDETGSGYGYT
-,TRBJ2-1,TRBV19,ASSRDRAFPQF
few,TRBJ2-2,TRBV20-1,SVLPGQGAGELF
-,TRBJ2-7,TRBV4-3,ASSRLQGLGEQY
-,TRBJ2-1,TRBV20-1,SARQNEQF
few,TRBJ2-3,TRBV14,ASSPLAGKGTDTQY
few,TRBJ2-7,TRBV27,ASSFRRTSGTSSYEQY
-,TRBJ1-1,TRBV7-9,ASSFQGSTEAF
-,TRBJ1-3,TRBV4-2,ASSQSSIRQGIGNTIY
-,TRBJ1-5,TRBV5-1,ASSLEARVSNQPQH
few,TRBJ2-3,TRBV10-3,AISESTSGLHTQY
-,TRBJ1-6,TRBV15,ATSTDRGGRDNSPLH
few,TRBJ1-4,TRBV7-9,ATLKAPNEKLF
few,TRBJ2-1,TRBV6-5,ASSYLGTDNEQF
-,TRBJ2-4,TRBV4-1,ASSQDLRSLAKNIQY
-,TRBJ2-1,TRBV20-1,SARADRGSFSSYNEQF
few,TRBJ2-1,TRBV28,ASRTGGGNNEQF
few,TRBJ2-1,TRBV20-1,SAPPGGSYNEQF
-,TRBJ2-2,TRBV4-2,ASSSTRAMGANTGELF
-,TRBJ2-5,TRBV7-2,ASSFFVTAYQETQY
few,TRBJ2-7,TRBV7-9,ASPPRNITSYEQY
few,TRBJ2-1,TRBV7-9,ASSVGTSGRAYEQF
few,TRBJ1-5,TRBV10-2,ASSVGWGGQPQH
few,TRBJ2-1,TRBV7-6,ASSLGGGPPGREQF